This record concerns one T cell receptor beta chain sequence. The data originate from a study of blood T cell repertoires in COVID-19. Germline V gene data show CDR1 as LNHDA and CDR2 as SQIVND (reference sequence). J lost 8 bases, V lost 10 bases, and 5 bases had no gene match. The CDR3 contains 13 residues. The table came from immunoSEQ multiplex PCR; TCRdb's copy has only in-frame clones and leaves some out. The sample yields 100,000 or so clones, roughly 90% seen once. V usage is TRBV19 and J usage is TRBJ1-6; 10 nucleotides line up with TRBD1. Input material: peripheral blood. This sequence was found in a human donor with acute or convalescent COVID-19. The donor label of this sample is uncertain. The CDR3 is CATATGGDSPLHF. The CDR3 nucleotides are TGTGCCACCGCGACAGGGGGCGATTCACCCCTCCACTTT.